This TCR beta chain was identified in a study of blood T cells in healthy people across ages. CDR3 length: 13 amino acids. Trimming removed 1 base at V and 6 bases at J, with 9 bases between. Combining a sample-barcoded 5' primer with a J-beta primer mix, a second PCR ran for roughly 7 to 11 cycles. Via MiXCR, TCRdb re-called the 5' RACE reads, giving one row per CDR3 protein. Of approximately 810,000 distinct CDR3 sequences in the sample, under 40% are singletons; the top ten hold 10% to 15%. Sequences were obtained from blood. The rearrangement links TRBV12-3 or TRBV12-4 to TRBJ1-2; the D is unclear. The receptor was isolated from a man aged 18 to 30 in good health. CDR3 DNA: TGTGCCAGCAGTTTAGAGGGAGGCCATGGCTACACCTTC. It encodes CASSLEGGHGYTF.